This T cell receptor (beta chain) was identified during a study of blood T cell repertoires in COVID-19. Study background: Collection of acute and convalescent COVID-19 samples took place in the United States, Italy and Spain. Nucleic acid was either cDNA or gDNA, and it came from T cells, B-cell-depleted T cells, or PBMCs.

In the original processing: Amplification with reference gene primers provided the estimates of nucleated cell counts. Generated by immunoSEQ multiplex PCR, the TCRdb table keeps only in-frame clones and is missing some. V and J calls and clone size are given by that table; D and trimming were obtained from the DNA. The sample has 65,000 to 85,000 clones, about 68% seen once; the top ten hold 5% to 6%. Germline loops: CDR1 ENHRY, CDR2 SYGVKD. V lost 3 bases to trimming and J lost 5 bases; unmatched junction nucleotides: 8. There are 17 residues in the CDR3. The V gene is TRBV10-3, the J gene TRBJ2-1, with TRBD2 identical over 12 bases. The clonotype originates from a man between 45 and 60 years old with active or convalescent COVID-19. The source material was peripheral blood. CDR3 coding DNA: TGTGCCATCAGTGATGCTAGCGGGGGGGCGGCTAACAATGAGCAGTTCTTC. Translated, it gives CAISDASGGAANNEQFF.